The next 9 T cell receptor beta chains were all read from a single sample in a study of cytomegalovirus exposure and HLA in healthy donors. TCRdb's copy holds only in-frame clones and misses some; the assay was immunoSEQ multiplex PCR. The sample has around 150,000 clones, 70% to 90% seen once. The sample was PBMCs. These receptors were obtained from a woman aged 18-35 years in good health and CMV-seropositive.

The chain carries TRBV4-1 and TRBJ2-1; tentatively, D is TRBD2 (5 bases). The germline gives CDR1 MGHRA, CDR2 YSYEKL. This CDR3 has 13 amino acids. The germline V and J ends were trimmed by 3 bases and 12 bases, with 15 bases remaining between them. This CDR3 is CASSQSRGRGQFF. CDR3 in DNA: TGCGCCAGCAGCCAGTCCCGCGGCCGGGGGCAGTTCTTC.

This clone was found once. The chain employs TRBV4-2 and TRBJ2-2, with D possibly matching TRBD2 (6 bases). The V end was cut by 4 bases, the J end by 4 bases, with 13 bases between. This CDR3 spans 15 amino acids. In germline, CDR1 is LGHNA, CDR2 YNFKEQ. The DNA for the CDR3 is TGTGCCAGCAGCCCGGAGGGCCTAGGCACCGGGGAGCTGTTTTTT. This encodes CASSPEGLGTGELFF.

V and J are TRBV27 and TRBJ2-5, with a tentative D call TRBD2 (6 bases). The germline gives CDR1 MNHEY, CDR2 SMNVEV (reference sequence). The CDR3 has 12 residues. Trimming cost V 6 bases and J 3 bases, with 8 bases left between them. CDR3 protein: CASSRGKETQYF. CDR3 sequence (DNA): TGTGCCAGCAGCCGGGGGAAAGAGACCCAGTACTTC.

This sequence joins TRBV28 and TRBJ1-4, with 11 bases matching TRBD1. V lost 2 bases and J lost 8; bases outside the gene matches: 4. The germline V gene encodes CDR1 MDHEN and CDR2 SYDVKM. The CDR3 spans 15 residues. CDR3 nucleotide sequence: TGTGCCAGCAGTTTAGGGACAGGGGGGGAGGAAAAACTGTTTTTT. It yields the protein CASSLGTGGEEKLFF.

The gene calls are TRBV29-1 and TRBJ2-3; TRBD2 aligns across 8 bases. From germline, CDR1 is SQVTM and CDR2 ANQGSEA. The CDR3 contains 15 residues. With V trimmed by 2 bases and J by 6 bases, 10 bases remained unmatched. Here the CDR3 DNA reads TGCAGCGTTGAAAAGACCGGGAGGGCCGTGGATACGCAGTATTTT. Translating gives CSVEKTGRAVDTQYF.

The chain is built from TRBV18 and TRBJ1-1; TRBD1 matches 9 bases. V lost 6 bases, J lost 4 bases, and 3 bases stayed unmatched. This CDR3 has 13 residues. Germline CDR1 KGHSH, CDR2 LQKENI. DNA for the CDR3: TGTGCCAGCTCGCTGACAGGGGGCACTGAAGCTTTCTTT. Its protein product is CASSLTGGTEAFF.

The rearrangement uses TRBV5-6 and TRBJ2-7, with 10 positions matching TRBD1. This CDR3 spans 14 amino acids. CDR1 and CDR2 (germline): SGHDT, YYEEEE. The trim removed 2 bases at V and 4 bases at J, leaving 3 bases unmatched. DNA for the CDR3: TGTGCCAGCAGCTTACGACAGGGGGCGTACGAGCAGTACTTC. The encoded protein is CASSLRQGAYEQYF.

This chain connects TRBV4-2 to TRBJ1-2; weak D call: TRBD1 (5 bases). The V end lost 0 bases, the J end lost 6 bases, and 14 bases lay between the germline ends. Germline-derived CDR1 and CDR2 are LGHNA and YNFKEQ. The length of the CDR3 is 15 residues. This chain's CDR3 is CASSQDWRGGDGYTF. The CDR3 nucleotides are TGTGCCAGCAGCCAAGATTGGCGGGGGGGAGATGGCTACACCTTC.

This chain uses TRBV13 with TRBJ2-7, with a weak D call TRBD2 (5 bases). The CDR3 length is 14 residues. V was clipped by 1 base and J by 3 bases, with 10 bases between them. In germline, CDR1 is PRHDT, CDR2 FYEKMQ (reference sequence). The CDR3: CASSLAGILYEQYF. In DNA form, the CDR3 reads TGTGCCAGCAGCTTAGCGGGGATCCTCTACGAGCAGTACTTC.